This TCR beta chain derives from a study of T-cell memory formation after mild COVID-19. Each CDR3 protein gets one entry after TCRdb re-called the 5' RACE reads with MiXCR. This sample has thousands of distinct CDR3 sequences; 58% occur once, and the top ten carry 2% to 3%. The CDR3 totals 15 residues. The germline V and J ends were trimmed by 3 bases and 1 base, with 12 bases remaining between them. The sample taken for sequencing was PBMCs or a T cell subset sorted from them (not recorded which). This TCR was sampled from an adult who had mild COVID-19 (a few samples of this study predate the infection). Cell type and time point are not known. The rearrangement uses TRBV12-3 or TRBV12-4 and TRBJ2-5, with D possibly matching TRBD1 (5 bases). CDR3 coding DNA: TGTGCCAGCAGTTTGGGCCTCAGGGCCCAAGAGACCCAGTACTTC. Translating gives CASSLGLRAQETQYF.